The 27 T cell receptor beta chains given below trace back to one sample, sequenced in a study of patients and donors after allogeneic stem cell transplantation. TCRdb fed the RT-PCR reads into MiXCR, producing one record per CDR3 protein. The repertoire holds tens of thousands of distinct CDR3 sequences, with under 50% as singletons. The sequencing sample was made of blood, either unsorted or a sorted T cell fraction (not recorded which). These receptors originate from a human donor who was either an allogeneic HSCT recipient or a stem cell or donor lymphocyte infusion donor (not recorded which). It is not recorded whose cells these are; they may come from a transplant donor.

This chain connects TRBV4-3 to TRBJ2-1; D remains ambiguous. Germline assignment: CDR1 LGHNA and CDR2 YSLEER. V was clipped by 0 bases and J by 7 bases, with 16 bases between them. This CDR3 has 16 residues. The CDR3 DNA reads TGCGCCAGCAGCCAAGAACCCTATTTTGGTTTGAATGAGCAGTTCTTC. Its translation is CASSQEPYFGLNEQFF.

The rearrangement uses TRBV6-5 and TRBJ1-1, with TRBD1 identical over 7 bases. The germline gives CDR1 MNHEY, CDR2 SVGAGI. Losses at the gene ends were 5 bases for V and 7 bases for J; bases not matched to a gene: 13. CDR3 length: 15 residues. The CDR3 spells CASSRGNTGAIEAFF. The DNA of the CDR3 is TGTGCCAGCAGTCGCGGCAATACAGGGGCTATTGAAGCTTTCTTT.

The chain is built from TRBV3-1 and TRBJ2-1; D gene unclear. The V gene's germline CDR1 is LGHDT and CDR2 YNNKEL (reference sequence). Trimming took 3 bases from V and 0 from J, leaving 9 bases between them. The CDR3 is made up of 15 amino acids. The CDR3 nucleotides read TGTGCCAGCAGCCAGACACGCAGCTCCTACAATGAGCAGTTCTTC. Translation gives CASSQTRSSYNEQFF.

This clonotype was counted only a few times. DNA for the CDR3: TGTGCCAGCAGTACGGACAGGAGGAGGGCTAATGAAAAACTGTTTTTT. Translation: CASSTDRRRANEKLFF. The chain employs TRBV12-3 or TRBV12-4 and TRBJ1-4, with 7 nucleotides matching TRBD1. The CDR3 is 16 residues long. V gave up 5 bases and J gave up 3 bases; unmatched junction bases: 9.

V is TRBV4-3 and J is TRBJ1-1; 8 nucleotides align to TRBD1. V gave up 0 bases and J gave up 2 bases; unmatched junction bases: 5. This CDR3 has 16 residues. Germline values: CDR1 LGHNA, CDR2 YSLEER. CDR3 bases: TGCGCCAGCAGCCAAGAGGGCGGGACAGGTAACACTGAAGCTTTCTTT. Encoded protein: CASSQEGGTGNTEAFF.

The sample holds a few counts of this clonotype. The chain carries TRBV7-3 and TRBJ2-4; the match to TRBD1 covers 9 bases. The CDR3 has 18 amino acids. The germline gives CDR1 SGHTA, CDR2 FQGTGA. V was pared by 5 bases and J by 0 bases, with 11 bases of the junction left unmatched. CDR3 bases: TGTGCCAGCAGCATCTCCGGGACAGGGCAACTAGCCAAAAACATTCAGTACTTC. Protein sequence: CASSISGTGQLAKNIQYF. Based on the CDR3 plus reference TRBV7-3 and TRBJ2-4, the full variable domain is GAGVSQTPSNKVTEKGKYVELRCDPISGHTALYWYRQSLGQGPEFLIYFQGTGAADDSGLPNDRFFAVRPEGSVSTLKIQRTERGDSAVYLCASSISGTGQLAKNIQYFGAGTRLSVL.

The rearrangement joins TRBV9 to TRBJ1-5; D is undetermined. V was cut by 0 bases and J by 2 bases, with 12 bases left in between. Germline values: CDR1 SGDLS, CDR2 YYNGEE. The CDR3 runs 16 residues. CDR3 in amino acids: CASSVGDLPGNQPQHF. The CDR3 DNA reads TGTGCCAGCAGCGTAGGCGACCTCCCGGGCAATCAGCCCCAGCATTTT. Full variable domain (outside the CDR3, taken from reference TRBV9 and TRBJ1-5): DSGVTQTPKHLITATGQRVTLRCSPRSGDLSVYWYQQSLDQGLQFLIQYYNGEERAKGNILERFSAQQFPDLHSELNLSSLELGDSALYFCASSVGDLPGNQPQHFGDGTRLSIL.

This chain links TRBV15 with TRBJ1-1; no firm D call. Germline lookup yields CDR1 LNHNV and CDR2 YYDKDF (reference sequence). The V end lost 0 bases, the J end lost 4 bases, and 15 bases lay between the germline ends. This CDR3 contains 16 residues. In DNA form, the CDR3 reads TGTGCCACCAGCAGAGATATCTCCCCTTTGGGCACTGAAGCTTTCTTT. Encoded protein: CATSRDISPLGTEAFF.

This clonotype occurred once. The chain carries TRBV7-9 and TRBJ1-1; perhaps TRBD1 as D (5 bases). The CDR3 contains 18 residues. V was trimmed by 0 bases and J by 3 bases, leaving 20 bases between them. Germline CDR1 is SEHNR and CDR2 is FQNEAQ (reference sequence). Written as DNA, the CDR3 is TGTGCCAGCAGCTTAGCGGGGCCAGGGTTCTCCGCGGACACTGAAGCTTTCTTT. The encoded protein is CASSLAGPGFSADTEAFF.

This clonotype has only one observation. V usage is TRBV5-1 and J usage is TRBJ2-5; TRBD1 aligns across 9 bases. Germline trimming cut 2 bases from V and 5 bases from J; bases unmatched to any gene: 13. Germline CDR1 and CDR2: SGHRS and YFSETQ. The CDR3 spans 17 residues. The CDR3 DNA sequence: TGCGCCAGCAGCTTTGCGGGACAGGGCCCTGCTCGGGAGACCCAGTACTTC. It specifies CASSFAGQGPARETQYF.

The V call is TRBV4-1, the J call TRBJ1-2; D is uncertain. The CDR3 totals 15 residues. Germline values: CDR1 MGHRA, CDR2 YSYEKL. Trimming shortened V by 0 bases and J by 2 bases, and 10 bases separated the two germline ends. DNA for the CDR3: TGCGCCAGCAGCCAAGACGGCCAGGACAACTATGGCTACACCTTC. Its protein product is CASSQDGQDNYGYTF.

This clonotype was seen a few times. The chain is built from TRBV28 and TRBJ1-1; D unresolved. This CDR3 is built from 13 residues. Germline V gene lookup returns CDR1 MDHEN and CDR2 SYDVKM. Trimming left V 3 bases short and J 2 bases short, with 7 bases between. This CDR3 reads CASSFPPNTEAFF. DNA for the CDR3: TGTGCCAGCAGTTTCCCCCCTAACACTGAAGCTTTCTTT.

The rearrangement joins TRBV20-1 to TRBJ1-5, with D maybe TRBD1 (5 bases). Per germline, CDR1 DFQATT and CDR2 SNEGSKA (reference sequence). CDR3 length: 17 amino acids. Trimming cost V 0 bases and J 7 bases, with 22 bases left between them. The CDR3 region is CSARDRARDGPGQPQHF. CDR3 DNA sequence: TGCAGTGCTAGAGATAGAGCCCGGGACGGACCGGGGCAGCCCCAGCATTTT.

This clonotype has more than one count but fewer than ten. The chain has TRBV28 and TRBJ1-4; 9 nucleotides align to TRBD1. The V gene end was trimmed by 3 bases and the J gene end by 8 bases; junction bases not matched to a gene: 4. Per germline, CDR1 MDHEN and CDR2 SYDVKM. This CDR3 region has 14 residues. The CDR3 coding sequence is TGTGCCAGCAGTTTGGGACAGGGTAGAGAAAAACTGTTTTTT. Protein: CASSLGQGREKLFF.

The chain joins TRBV29-1 to TRBJ2-7, with D tentatively TRBD2 (6 bases). V was pared by 7 bases and J by 6 bases, with 13 bases between. CDR1 and CDR2 from the germline V gene are SQVTM and ANQGSEA. There are 11 residues in the CDR3. The CDR3 DNA is TGCAGCGCCTCGATGGGAGGCGAGCAGTACTTC. Its translation: CSASMGGEQYF.

This clonotype was seen only a few times. The chain has TRBV19 and TRBJ1-5; D remains ambiguous. CDR1 and CDR2 (germline): LNHDA, SQIVND (reference sequence). Trimming left V 9 bases short and J 5 bases short, with 11 bases between. This CDR3 region has 12 residues. CDR3 in amino acids: CASQARYQPQHF. CDR3 nucleotides: TGTGCCAGCCAGGCTCGCTATCAGCCCCAGCATTTT.

The chain uses TRBV11-2 and TRBJ2-1; D possibly corresponds to TRBD2 (5 bases). Trimming removed 7 bases at V and 3 bases at J, with 19 bases between. Looked up from germline, CDR1 is SGHAT and CDR2 is FQNNGV. The length of the CDR3 is 16 residues. In DNA form, the CDR3 reads TGTGCCAGCACCGGAGGTACTGTCCGATTCTACAATGAGCAGTTCTTC. This codes for CASTGGTVRFYNEQFF.

This sequence joins TRBV4-1 and TRBJ2-1, with unresolved D. This CDR3 has 14 residues. Germline V gives CDR1 MGHRA, CDR2 YSYEKL. V was clipped by 1 base and J by 7 bases, with 11 bases between them. The DNA of the CDR3 is TGCGCCAGCAGCCAAGCTGCGGTCTTGAATGAGCAGTTCTTC. Translated: CASSQAAVLNEQFF.

The rearrangement joins TRBV6-2 or TRBV6-3 to TRBJ1-5, with 7 bases fitting TRBD1. Trimming took 4 bases from V and 11 from J; bases not matched to a gene: 5. This CDR3 comprises 12 residues. Germline-derived CDR1 and CDR2 are MNHEY and SVGEGT. The CDR3 sequence: CASSLQGTAQHF. The CDR3 nucleotides are TGTGCCAGCAGTTTACAGGGGACGGCCCAGCATTTT.

V and J are TRBV7-6 and TRBJ1-2; D gene ambiguous. Germline-derived CDR1 and CDR2 are SGHVS and FNYEAQ. There are 15 residues in the CDR3. The V and J ends lost 2 bases and 2 bases respectively, with 12 bases between them. The CDR3 DNA is TGTGCCAGCAGCTTAATACCCGCTGCCAACTATGGCTACACCTTC. Residues: CASSLIPAANYGYTF.

This clonotype was detected once. This chain uses TRBV11-1 with TRBJ1-1; unclear D gene. This CDR3 has 13 residues. The V end lost 3 bases, the J end lost 4 bases, and 9 bases lay between the germline ends. Germline assignment: CDR1 SGHAT and CDR2 FQDESV (reference sequence). Here the CDR3 DNA reads TGTGCCAGCAGCTTTGACGTGGTCACTGAAGCTTTCTTT. This codes for CASSFDVVTEAFF.

This clonotype has a handful of counts. The chain links TRBV7-9 to TRBJ1-3; D unclear. Germline V gives CDR1 SEHNR, CDR2 FQNEAQ (reference sequence). Trimming took 1 base from V and 0 from J, leaving 7 bases between them. This CDR3 region has 15 residues. Here the CDR3 reads CASSLVFRSGNTIYF. The CDR3 DNA follows: TGTGCCAGCAGCTTAGTATTCCGCTCTGGAAACACCATATATTTT.

This clonotype was recorded once. The chain links TRBV5-1 to TRBJ1-3; D not certain. This CDR3 has 15 residues. Trimming left V 4 bases short and J 0 bases short, with 11 bases between. Germline loops: CDR1 SGHRS, CDR2 YFSETQ. The CDR3, as DNA: TGCGCCAGCAGCCCTACACCACGCTCTGGAAACACCATATATTTT. It encodes CASSPTPRSGNTIYF.

V gene TRBV28 combines with J gene TRBJ1-1; D unresolved. CDR3 length equals 14 residues. Trimming took 3 bases from V and 1 from J, leaving 9 bases between them. The V gene's germline CDR1 is MDHEN and CDR2 SYDVKM. CDR3 DNA sequence: TGTGCCAGCAGTTTGGTCATATCGAACACTGAAGCTTTCTTT. It encodes CASSLVISNTEAFF.

The genes are TRBV10-3 and TRBJ2-5; D unresolved. The V end was cut by 7 bases, the J end by 1 base, with 7 bases between. Per the germline V gene, CDR1 is ENHRY and CDR2 is SYGVKD. This CDR3 region has 12 residues. CDR3 loop: CAIKGPQETQYF. CDR3 coding DNA: TGTGCCATCAAAGGCCCCCAAGAGACCCAGTACTTC.

The V and J genes are TRBV28 and TRBJ1-3; D gene unclear. Trimming took 1 base from V and 0 from J, leaving 7 bases between them. Germline lookup yields CDR1 MDHEN and CDR2 SYDVKM. CDR3 length equals 15 residues. The CDR3 DNA reads as TGTGCCAGCAGTTTATTTTCGGTCTCTGGAAACACCATATATTTT. Encoded protein: CASSLFSVSGNTIYF. The full variable domain, in which reference TRBV28 and TRBJ1-3 provide the parts outside the CDR3, is DVKVTQSSRYLVKRTGEKVFLECVQDMDHENMFWYRQDPGLGLRLIYFSYDVKMKEKGDIPEGYSVSREKKERFSLILESASTNQTSMYLCASSLFSVSGNTIYFGEGSWLTVV.

The V and J genes are TRBV2 and TRBJ1-3; a possible D gene is TRBD1 (5 bases). Germline V lookup: CDR1 SNHLY, CDR2 FYNNEI. V lost 9 bases, J lost 4 bases, and 13 bases lay in between. This CDR3 comprises 13 residues. For the CDR3, the DNA is TGTGCCAGTAAACAGGCGTCCGGAAACACCATATATTTT. Protein product: CASKQASGNTIYF.